The source of this TCR beta chain is a study of CD8 T cells in ankylosing spondylitis. Study-level points and caveats: Reactive arthritis synovial fluid and blood previously showed some of these motif variants. Within peripheral blood, clones linked to disease were CD8+ and relatively rare. Made up of 7 to 9 highly homologous variants, a TCR beta motif appeared characteristic of ankylosing spondylitis blood. Matched synovial fluid from ankylosing spondylitis patients was reported to be enriched for disease-linked clones.

In its sample, this clonotype was seen a few times. Its target is unknown. Making the TCR beta libraries involved quantitative 5'-RACE with molecular barcodes. TCRdb re-called the 5' RACE reads through MiXCR, storing one row per CDR3 protein. The sample lists roughly 670,000 distinct CDR3 sequences, around 20% seen once, with 15% to 20% in the top ten. Trimming removed 6 bases at V and 6 bases at J, with 12 bases between. The CDR3 loop spans 12 amino acids. Germline V lookup: CDR1 DFQATT, CDR2 SNEGSKA (reference sequence). The chain links TRBV20-1 to TRBJ2-1; a possible D gene is TRBD1 (6 bases). Sequenced: blood, either unsorted or a sorted T cell fraction (not recorded which). The TCR sequence derives from a male donor with ankylosing spondylitis. The CDR3 protein is CSAGAKGNEQFF. CDR3 bases: TGCAGTGCGGGGGCCAAGGGCAATGAGCAGTTCTTC.